The table lists the clone carrying this T cell receptor beta chain with a few counts. Antigen: not known. Each sample used at least 7 million PBMCs. This CDR3 is 14 amino acids long. Germline CDR1 reads SGHVS; CDR2 reads FNYEAQ. It was with a sample-barcoded 5' primer and a J-beta primer mix that a second PCR of about 6 to 12 cycles was run. A template-switch adaptor containing 12 random nucleotides labeled each cDNA molecule. One entry per CDR3 protein, called by TCRdb with MiXCR from the 5' RACE reads. Seen here are about 1.4 million distinct CDR3 sequences, approximately 63% observed once, and the top ten hold more than 6%. The sample originates from a study of blood T cells in healthy people across ages. Whole-study findings and limits: Among long-lived donors, naive CD4+ cells were more numerous and diversity higher than in aged donors.

The sample taken for sequencing was blood. This chain connects TRBV7-6 to TRBJ2-5; 9 bases align to TRBD1. The J call may not be correct, given that the DNA end is closer to TRBJ2-7. The TCR comes from a man in his late teens or twenties in good health. Here the CDR3 DNA reads TGTGCCAGCAGCAGACGGGACAGGGTCTACGAGCAGTACTTC. It specifies CASSRRDRVYEQYF.